Listed below are T cell receptor beta chains from one sample, sequenced in a study of technical replicates of blood from a handful of donors. Method: immunoSEQ multiplex PCR; TCRdb's copy keeps in-frame clones and lacks some. The table shows approximately 73,000 clones, with around 96% occurring only once. What was sequenced was T cells isolated from PBMCs. The receptors shown here come from a human donor in good health. Each CDR3 is given with its conserved first and last residue. The D gene is left open where the match is weak. Some rows have no size entry. The others give once, few or many, or a class for an expanded clone.

cdr3_nt cdr3_aa d_call clone_size j_call v_call
TGTGCCAGCAGCTTATACGGGACAGGTATCTACGAGCAGTACTTC CASSLYGTGIYEQYF TRBD1 NA TRBJ2-7 TRBV11-3
TGTGCCAGTAAAACAGGCCCCTACAATGAGCAGTTCTTC CASKTGPYNEQFF NA NA TRBJ2-1 TRBV19
TGCGCCAGCAGCTACAGGGGGCAGAACACTGAAGCTTTCTTT CASSYRGQNTEAFF TRBD1 NA TRBJ1-1 TRBV5-1
TGTGCCAGCAGCCCTCCAGGTGAGGAGGACGAGCAGTACTTC CASSPPGEEDEQYF NA NA TRBJ2-7 TRBV7-8
TGCGCCAGCAGCTTAACAGGGGGTTTGAGTGAGCAGTACTTC CASSLTGGLSEQYF TRBD1 once TRBJ2-7 TRBV5-1
TGTGCCAGTAGTACTTTCGTAACCGGGACAATCGGTGAAAAACTGTTTTTT CASSTFVTGTIGEKLFF NA NA TRBJ1-4 TRBV19
TGTGCCAGCAGCTTCGCGGGAGTGGTTAACAATGAGCAGTTCTTC CASSFAGVVNNEQFF TRBD2 NA TRBJ2-1 TRBV5-6
TGTGCCAGCAGCTTTGGACTAGCGGGAGGAGAGACCCAGTACTTC CASSFGLAGGETQYF TRBD2 NA TRBJ2-5 TRBV5-8
TGTGCCAGCAGCTTATCCCAGCGGGACACAGATACGCAGTATTTT CASSLSQRDTDTQYF TRBD2 NA TRBJ2-3 TRBV11-2
TGCGCCAGCAGCTTGGCAGGGTATAGCAATCAGCCCCAGCATTTT CASSLAGYSNQPQHF NA NA TRBJ1-5 TRBV5-1
TGTGCCAGCAGCTTAGATTCAGGGACAGGGTGGGAGACCCAGTACTTC CASSLDSGTGWETQYF TRBD1 NA TRBJ2-5 TRBV11-3
TGTGCCAGCAGTTACGGGAGAACCTACGAGCAGTACTTC CASSYGRTYEQYF NA NA TRBJ2-7 TRBV6-5
TGTGCCAGCAGTTCAGGAGGGCTAAGCTCCTACGAGCAGTACTTC CASSSGGLSSYEQYF NA NA TRBJ2-7 TRBV28
TGTGCCACCAGCAGAGATGAGGAGACCCAGTACTTC CATSRDEETQYF NA NA TRBJ2-5 TRBV15
TGTGCCAGCAGCGAGGGACAGGGCGGCAATCAGCCCCAGCATTTT CASSEGQGGNQPQHF TRBD1 NA TRBJ1-5 TRBV9
TGTGCCAGCAGTGATTGGGCCTTGAGCACAGATACGCAGTATTTT CASSDWALSTDTQYF NA NA TRBJ2-3 TRBV25-1
TGTGCCAGCAGTTTGCGCACAGGGTACGATGGCTACACCTTC CASSLRTGYDGYTF NA NA TRBJ1-2 TRBV27
TGTGCCAGCACCCAGAACCGACTAGCTAAGAATGAGCAGTTCTTC CASTQNRLAKNEQFF TRBD2 NA TRBJ2-1 TRBV6-5
TGTGCCAGCAGCTCATCTCGACAGCCCAGAAACACCATATATTTT CASSSSRQPRNTIYF NA NA TRBJ1-3 TRBV5-6
TGTGCCAGCAGTGAATTGTCTAGCGGGAGCACAGATACGCAGTATTTT CASSELSSGSTDTQYF TRBD2 NA TRBJ2-3 TRBV2
TGTGCCAGCAGTTACTCTTCAGGGTTGGGTTACGAGCAGTACTTC CASSYSSGLGYEQYF NA NA TRBJ2-7 TRBV6-5
TGTGCCATCAGTGGGGGGCCTACCAGTTACGAGCAGTACTTC CAISGGPTSYEQYF NA NA TRBJ2-7 TRBV10-3
TGTGCCAGCAGACCTACAGGGGACTCTGACTCAGGGGAAAAACTGTTTTTT CASRPTGDSDSGEKLFF TRBD1 NA TRBJ1-4 TRBV7-2
TGTGCCAGCAGTGGGGAGGGACTGAACTATGGCTACACCTTC CASSGEGLNYGYTF NA NA TRBJ1-2 TRBV2
TGTGCCAGCAGCTCGACGACAGGGCACGGGGAGCTGTTTTTT CASSSTTGHGELFF TRBD1 once TRBJ2-2 TRBV7-8
TGTGCCAGTACTAGCGGGTACTACGAGCAGTACTTC CASTSGYYEQYF TRBD2 NA TRBJ2-7 TRBV7-9
TGTGCCTGGATACTAGCGGGACAAGAGACCCAGTACTTC CAWILAGQETQYF TRBD2 NA TRBJ2-5 TRBV30
TGTGCCAGCAGCTTGGAGGGGCGCCCCTACAATGAGCAGTTCTTC CASSLEGRPYNEQFF NA NA TRBJ2-1 TRBV5-5
TGTGCCAGCAGTCCCCTAGCGGGAGGGCCATTCGAGCAGTACTTC CASSPLAGGPFEQYF TRBD2 NA TRBJ2-7 TRBV6-5
TGTGCCAGCAGCTTAACTGAATCTAGCACAGATACGCAGTATTTT CASSLTESSTDTQYF NA NA TRBJ2-3 TRBV7-8
TGCGCCAGCAGCCTCCTAGAGACCCAGTACTTC CASSLLETQYF NA NA TRBJ2-5 TRBV5-1
TGTGCCAGCAGTTTAATCGGACAGGTTGAAGCTTTCTTT CASSLIGQVEAFF TRBD1 NA TRBJ1-1 TRBV27
TGTGCCACAGAGACTAGCGGGAGAAGGGCCGGGGAGCTGTTTTTT CATETSGRRAGELFF TRBD2 NA TRBJ2-2 TRBV19
TGTGCCAGCAGCGTAGCTGGGTTATCGGGGGACACTGAAGCTTTCTTT CASSVAGLSGDTEAFF NA few TRBJ1-1 TRBV9
TGTGCCATCAGTGACTTCCCTAGCGGGGACGGGGAGCTGTTTTTT CAISDFPSGDGELFF TRBD2 NA TRBJ2-2 TRBV10-3
TGTGCCAGCAGTTTATCCTTTCAGCCCCAGCATTTT CASSLSFQPQHF NA NA TRBJ1-5 TRBV28
TGTGCCAGCAGCTCTCGGACTAATGGCAATGAGCAGTTCTTC CASSSRTNGNEQFF NA NA TRBJ2-1 TRBV7-3
TGCAGCGCCTTGGACACTTACGAGCAGTACTTC CSALDTYEQYF NA few TRBJ2-7 TRBV29-1
TGTGCCAGTACCCTTGTTATGCGGGACACCGGGGAGCTGTTTTTT CASTLVMRDTGELFF NA NA TRBJ2-2 TRBV19
TGTGCCAGTAAAGACAGGGTAACAGCAGATACGCAGTATTTT CASKDRVTADTQYF TRBD1 NA TRBJ2-3 TRBV19
TGTGCCAGCAGCCGGACTAGCGGGAGGCCCTGGGAGACCCAGTACTTC CASSRTSGRPWETQYF TRBD2 NA TRBJ2-5 TRBV7-9
TGTGCCAGCAGCTCCTACCCCCGCCGGGAGCAGTACTTC CASSSYPRREQYF NA NA TRBJ2-7 TRBV11-2
TGTGCCAGCAGCTTGGACATCGAAGAGACCCAGTACTTC CASSLDIEETQYF NA NA TRBJ2-5 TRBV7-2
TGTGCCAGCTCCCTAGGGGCCGTCGGGGAGCTGTTTTTT CASSLGAVGELFF NA NA TRBJ2-2 TRBV28
TGTGCCAGCAGTTATATCAGCGGGACCTTACGCGAGCAGTTCTTC CASSYISGTLREQFF TRBD2 NA TRBJ2-1 TRBV6-5
TGTGCCAGCAGCTTATCGGACAGGAGTAGCTATGGCTACACCTTC CASSLSDRSSYGYTF TRBD1 NA TRBJ1-2 TRBV7-3
TGTGCCAGCAGCGTATCGGGAGCGGGCGGGGAGCTGTTTTTT CASSVSGAGGELFF NA NA TRBJ2-2 TRBV9
TGTGCCAGCAGCTCTATGGCAGGGGAAGCTTTCTTT CASSSMAGEAFF NA once TRBJ1-1 TRBV5-4
TGTGCCAGTAGTCCCCTTGACTGGTCGAGCTCCTACAATGAGCAGTTCTTC CASSPLDWSSSYNEQFF NA NA TRBJ2-1 TRBV19
TGCGCCAGCAGCATAAACAGGGGGACTAGCGGGAGGGCCCGAACCGGGGAGCTGTTTTTT CASSINRGTSGRARTGELFF TRBD2 NA TRBJ2-2 TRBV4-3